This T cell receptor (beta chain) originates from a study of control samples from healthy donors and cancer patients. Assay used: immunoSEQ multiplex PCR; TCRdb lists only in-frame clones, some missing. The sample has tens of thousands of clones, around 92% seen once. CDR1 is ENHRY, CDR2 SYGVKD, per germline. This CDR3 contains 13 residues. V lost 7 bases to trimming and J lost 4 bases, with 11 bases between them. This clonotype was obtained from a man aged 25-45 years in good health. The chain uses TRBV10-3 and TRBJ1-5, with D perhaps matching TRBD1 (5 bases). Sequencing used blood. This CDR3 is CAITQGLNQPQHF. The DNA for the CDR3 is TGTGCCATCACGCAGGGACTAAATCAGCCCCAGCATTTT.